A single sample is the source of the 29 T cell receptor beta chains below, sequenced in a study of T-cell reconstitution after alpha-beta-depleted transplantation in children. Molecular barcoding with unique molecular identifiers was used for the TCRbeta library. TCRdb reprocessed the PCR reads with MiXCR, giving one entry per CDR3 protein. Of about 100,000 distinct CDR3 sequences detected, 5.5% to 6.5% appear once; the ten largest clones hold approximately 25%. The sample consisted of PBMCs, mostly from graft donor cells, taken 360 days after TCRalphabeta/CD19-depleted stem cell transplant. The receptor set was obtained from a male patient under 10 years old who had a stem cell transplant for acute lymphoblastic leukemia, so the T cells may come from the graft donor.

The chain joins TRBV10-3 to TRBJ2-7; TRBD1 might be the D (5 bases). The CDR3 totals 12 residues. From germline, CDR1 is ENHRY and CDR2 SYGVKD. V lost 10 bases and J lost 5, with 15 bases in between. The CDR3 here is CATWAGSHEQYF. In DNA, the CDR3 is TGTGCCACCTGGGCAGGGTCCCACGAGCAGTACTTC.

This clonotype was detected ten times or more. The chain recombines TRBV27 with TRBJ2-1; 7 bases fit TRBD2. V dropped 4 bases and J dropped 0; count of bases not matched to a gene: 3. The CDR3 covers 15 residues. The germline V gene has CDR1 MNHEY and CDR2 SMNVEV (reference sequence). This CDR3 reads CASSSRGSSYNEQFF. The CDR3 bases are TGTGCCAGCAGTTCGCGGGGGAGCTCCTACAATGAGCAGTTCTTC.

A few counts support this clonotype. The chain joins TRBV7-2 to TRBJ2-7; a weak D match, TRBD1 (6 bases). Trimming removed 0 bases at V and 5 bases at J, with 14 bases between. The CDR3 loop spans 15 amino acids. From germline, CDR1 is SGHTA and CDR2 FQGNSA. The CDR3 is CASSLARKTGNEQYF. CDR3 coding DNA: TGTGCCAGCAGCTTAGCCAGGAAAACAGGGAACGAGCAGTACTTC.

This clonotype was seen repeatedly, ten times or more. The chain combines TRBV7-9 with TRBJ2-7; TRBD1 might be the D (5 bases). The CDR3 consists of 13 residues. The V end lost 4 bases, the J end lost 3 bases, and 10 bases lay between the germline ends. CDR1 SEHNR and CDR2 FQNEAQ come from the germline V gene (reference sequence). As DNA, the CDR3 is TGTGCCAGCAGCTGGCAGGGCCTCTACGAGCAGTACTTC. Translated, it gives CASSWQGLYEQYF.

The chain recombines TRBV7-9 with TRBJ2-3; perhaps TRBD2 as D (5 bases). Trimming left V 5 bases short and J 5 bases short, with 11 bases between. Germline V gene data show CDR1 as SEHNR and CDR2 as FQNEAQ (reference sequence). The CDR3 runs 13 residues. The CDR3 sequence: CASSPPGKDTQYF. The DNA for the CDR3 is TGTGCCAGCAGCCCTCCGGGAAAAGATACGCAGTATTTT. Supplemented by reference TRBV7-9 and TRBJ2-3, the full variable domain reads DTGVSQNPRHKITKRGQNVTFRCDPISEHNRLYWYRQTLGQGPEFLTYFQNEAQLEKSRLLSDRFSAERPKGSFSTLEIQRTEQGDSAMYLCASSPPGKDTQYFGPGTRLTVL.

This clonotype was observed a few times. The chain joins TRBV15 to TRBJ2-5; 10 bases fit TRBD1. Germline lookup yields CDR1 LNHNV and CDR2 YYDKDF (reference sequence). The CDR3 spans 16 residues. With V trimmed by 3 bases and J by 3 bases, 7 bases remained unmatched. CDR3 sequence reads: CATSSQTGGMEETQYF. The CDR3 DNA follows: TGTGCCACCAGCAGTCAGACAGGGGGCATGGAAGAGACCCAGTACTTC. The variable domain in full, completed from reference TRBV15 and TRBJ2-5, reads DAMVIQNPRYQVTQFGKPVTLSCSQTLNHNVMYWYQQKSSQAPKLLFHYYDKDFNNEADTPDNFQSRRPNTSFCFLDIRSPGLGDTAMYLCATSSQTGGMEETQYFGPGTRLLVL.

The chain recombines TRBV10-3 with TRBJ1-6; 7 nucleotides line up with TRBD1. With 6 bases clipped from V and 6 bases from J, the junction kept 8 bases outside the gene matches. CDR1 is ENHRY, CDR2 SYGVKD, per germline. The CDR3 contains 15 residues. The CDR3 loop is CAISRSDRLNSPLHF. In nucleotides, the CDR3 is TGTGCCATCAGCCGATCGGACAGGCTTAATTCACCCCTCCACTTT.

This clonotype was seen ten or more times. The chain has TRBV20-1 and TRBJ2-5; D is unresolved. Trimming took 2 bases from V and 5 from J, leaving 9 bases between them. The CDR3 totals 12 residues. Germline V lookup: CDR1 DFQATT, CDR2 SNEGSKA (reference sequence). CDR3 loop: CSARKDGETQYF. CDR3 sequence (DNA): TGCAGTGCTAGAAAGGACGGGGAGACCCAGTACTTC.

The chain has TRBV9 and TRBJ2-7, with no clear D. Germline values: CDR1 SGDLS, CDR2 YYNGEE. The CDR3 is made up of 15 amino acids. V gave up 0 bases and J gave up 1 base, with 11 bases separating them. CDR3 nucleotide sequence: TGTGCCAGCAGCGTAGAAGCCGGCCAATCCTACGAGCAGTACTTC. Encoded protein: CASSVEAGQSYEQYF.

This clonotype was seen a handful of times. The chain has TRBV7-9 and TRBJ1-4, with D possibly matching TRBD1 (6 bases). Trimming cost V 3 bases and J 3 bases, with 14 bases left between them. Germline-derived CDR1 and CDR2 are SEHNR and FQNEAQ (reference sequence). CDR3 length: 16 residues. The DNA of the CDR3 is TGTGCCAGCAGCTTGGGGACGGGGGCGGCTAATGAAAAACTGTTTTTT. Residues: CASSLGTGAANEKLFF.

This chain uses TRBV11-1 with TRBJ2-5; 10 bases are a match to TRBD2. The CDR3 has 19 residues. Germline V gene sequence: CDR1 SGHAT, CDR2 FQDESV (reference sequence). V lost 3 bases, J lost 7 bases, and 20 bases stayed unmatched. The CDR3 nucleotides are TGTGCCAGCAGCTTCTTGAGACTAGCGGGTTCCGGGGGGCCAGGGACCCAGTACTTC. Its translation is CASSFLRLAGSGGPGTQYF. The full variable domain, in which reference TRBV11-1 and TRBJ2-5 provide the parts outside the CDR3, is EAEVAQSPRYKITEKSQAVAFWCDPISGHATLYWYRQILGQGPELLVQFQDESVVDDSQLPKDRFSAERLKGVDSTLKIQPAELGDSAMYLCASSFLRLAGSGGPGTQYFGPGTRLLVL.

This clonotype has more than one count but fewer than ten. The gene calls are TRBV4-1 and TRBJ2-3; D tentatively reads TRBD1 or TRBD2 (5 bases each). V lost 0 bases to trimming and J lost 1 base, with 14 bases between them. The CDR3 covers 17 residues. Germline lookup yields CDR1 MGHRA and CDR2 YSYEKL. CDR3 sequence: CASSQDMWGTRTDTQYF. The CDR3 bases are TGCGCCAGCAGCCAAGATATGTGGGGGACCCGCACAGATACGCAGTATTTT.

This clonotype occurred a few times. The gene calls are TRBV27 and TRBJ2-5; weak D call: TRBD2 (6 bases). The V and J ends lost 8 bases and 5 bases respectively, with 9 bases between them. The germline V gene has CDR1 MNHEY and CDR2 SMNVEV (reference sequence). The CDR3 covers 11 residues. This CDR3 is CASGGSETQYF. The DNA of the CDR3 is TGTGCCAGCGGGGGGTCTGAGACCCAGTACTTC.

This clonotype showed up many times. This chain uses TRBV20-1 with TRBJ2-1; the match to TRBD2 covers 9 bases. The CDR3 spans 13 residues. Germline V gene lookup returns CDR1 DFQATT and CDR2 SNEGSKA (reference sequence). The trim removed 3 bases at V and 8 bases at J, leaving 5 bases unmatched. Here the CDR3 DNA reads TGCAGTGCTAGTCCGCGGGGGGGCTATGAGCAGTTCTTC. Protein product: CSASPRGGYEQFF.

With regard to this clonotype: A much larger clone lies one base from this, so it may be a read error. V usage is TRBV12-3 or TRBV12-4 and J usage is TRBJ2-7; D remains unclear. This CDR3 is built from 12 residues. In DNA form, the CDR3 reads TGTCCCAGCAGTTTACAATGGAACGAGCAGTACTTC. Residues: CPSSLQWNEQYF.

About this clonotype: A much larger clone lies a single base off, so this may be a read error. V is TRBV5-3 and J is TRBJ2-1; D is possibly TRBD1 (6 bases). TRBV5-3 is treated as an ORF (open reading frame) with a function not yet certain. The CDR3 spans 16 residues. V shed 8 bases and J shed 3 bases, with 21 bases lying between them. CDR3 amino acids: CASGPYGPGDYNEQFF. The CDR3 DNA is TGTGCCAGCGGCCCCTATGGACCAGGGGACTACAATGAGCAGTTCTTC.

This clonotype came up many times. V usage is TRBV27 and J usage is TRBJ2-3, with no clear D. Trimming removed 5 bases from V and 3 bases from J, with 15 bases in between. The germline V gene has CDR1 MNHEY and CDR2 SMNVEV (reference sequence). The CDR3 has 15 amino acids. DNA for the CDR3: TGTGCCAGCAGTAGGGTTAGGGTAAGAACAGATACGCAGTATTTT. Protein: CASSRVRVRTDTQYF.

In this sample, this clonotype turned up a few times. V usage is TRBV5-1 and J usage is TRBJ1-2; 11 bases match TRBD1. The CDR3 is 12 amino acids. Germline V gene lookup returns CDR1 SGHRS and CDR2 YFSETQ. V was clipped by 6 bases and J by 7 bases; unmatched bases: 2. This chain's CDR3 is CASNGQGAGYTF. Written as DNA, the CDR3 is TGCGCCAGCAACGGACAGGGGGCTGGCTACACCTTC.

This clonotype showed up just once. This chain uses TRBV10-3 with TRBJ2-5, with 8 bases that match TRBD2. Germline trimming cut 8 bases from V and 2 bases from J; bases unmatched to any gene: 7. This CDR3 region has 14 residues. Germline CDR1 is ENHRY and CDR2 is SYGVKD. The CDR3 reads CAISPGGKQETQYF. The CDR3 DNA is TGTGCCATCTCCCCGGGGGGGAAACAAGAGACCCAGTACTTC.

This clonotype was counted many times. The rearrangement uses TRBV5-1 and TRBJ2-5; D is unresolved. With 2 bases removed from V and 0 bases from J, the gap between germline ends came to 8 bases. Germline V gives CDR1 SGHRS, CDR2 YFSETQ. The CDR3 length is 14 residues. CDR3 DNA sequence: TGCGCCAGCAGCTTTAAGGGCCACCAAGAGACCCAGTACTTC. Its translation is CASSFKGHQETQYF.

This clonotype was detected only a few times. The chain combines TRBV4-3 with TRBJ2-7, with D perhaps matching TRBD1 (6 bases). V was cut by 1 base and J by 0 bases, with 10 bases left in between. The CDR3 runs 15 residues. Per germline, CDR1 LGHNA and CDR2 YSLEER. The CDR3: CASSQGQGFSYEQYF. The CDR3 nucleotides read TGCGCCAGCAGCCAAGGGCAGGGGTTCTCCTACGAGCAGTACTTC.

Ten or more counts support this clonotype. The genes are TRBV24-1 and TRBJ2-7, with 10 bases identical to TRBD2. CDR3 length: 16 residues. From germline, CDR1 is KGHDR and CDR2 SFDVKD. J lost 4 bases, V lost 4 bases, and 9 bases had no gene match. CDR3 nucleotide sequence: TGTGCCACCAGTGACCGCGGGCCGGGACTAGCGTACGAGCAGTACTTC. This codes for CATSDRGPGLAYEQYF.

Many counts were recorded for this clonotype. V usage is TRBV7-2 and J usage is TRBJ1-1, with D maybe TRBD1 (5 bases). The CDR3 consists of 15 residues. The ends were cut back, 1 base at V and 3 bases at J, with 12 bases in the middle. Germline loops: CDR1 SGHTA, CDR2 FQGNSA. The CDR3: CASSLVGRVDTEAFF. The DNA for the CDR3 is TGTGCCAGCAGCTTAGTGGGCAGGGTTGACACTGAAGCTTTCTTT.

The J gene is TRBJ2-7, the V gene TRBV20-1, with D unresolved. Germline lookup yields CDR1 DFQATT and CDR2 SNEGSKA (reference sequence). This CDR3 is built from 13 residues. Trimming pared 6 bases from V and 1 base from J, leaving 13 bases between. The CDR3 DNA reads TGCAGTGCCAACTGGGGATTTTCCTACGAGCAGTACTTC. Translating it yields CSANWGFSYEQYF.

This clonotype was detected many times. V is TRBV10-3 and J is TRBJ1-3, with D possibly being TRBD1 (5 bases). Germline V gene sequence: CDR1 ENHRY, CDR2 SYGVKD. The CDR3 is 13 amino acids. The V and J ends lost 3 bases and 7 bases respectively, with 10 bases between them. CDR3 region: CAISDGALNTIYF. The DNA for the CDR3 is TGTGCCATCAGTGATGGGGCGCTGAACACCATATATTTT.

In this sample, this clonotype turned up many times. The CDR3 DNA follows: TGTGCCATCAGTGGATCAGGGGGCGAGCAGTACTTC. It codes for CAISGSGGEQYF. V usage is TRBV10-3 and J usage is TRBJ2-7; 7 nucleotides match TRBD1. Trimming removed 4 bases from V and 6 bases from J; junction bases left unmatched: 3. The CDR3 is 12 residues long. CDR1 ENHRY and CDR2 SYGVKD come from the germline V gene.

The V and J genes are TRBV27 and TRBJ2-1; weak D call: TRBD2 (6 bases). The V end lost 5 bases, the J end lost 2 bases, and 19 bases lay between the germline ends. The length of the CDR3 is 17 residues. Germline V CDR1 and CDR2: MNHEY, SMNVEV (reference sequence). As DNA, the CDR3 is TGTGCCAGCAGTAAAACCCCCGGGGTAGCGGCCTACAATGAGCAGTTCTTC. Translating it yields CASSKTPGVAAYNEQFF.

As concerns this clonotype: Sequence at one end of the junction differs from germline and may be a read error. The rearrangement uses TRBV11-3 and TRBJ1-1; maybe TRBD1 (5 bases). CDR3 length equals 14 residues. Germline V gene lookup returns CDR1 SGHNT and CDR2 YENEEA. The DNA of the CDR3 is TGTGCCAGCAGCATAGACTACTCCGGGACCAGGGCTTTCTTT. Translating gives CASSIDYSGTRAFF.

The chain recombines TRBV27 with TRBJ1-5; 8 bases match TRBD1. CDR1 and CDR2 from the germline V gene are MNHEY and SMNVEV (reference sequence). The V segment lost 2 bases and the J segment 3 bases; nucleotides outside the gene matches: 3. This CDR3 comprises 15 residues. CDR3: CASSLTGGHNQPQHF. Written as DNA, the CDR3 is TGTGCCAGCAGTTTAACAGGGGGACACAATCAGCCCCAGCATTTT.